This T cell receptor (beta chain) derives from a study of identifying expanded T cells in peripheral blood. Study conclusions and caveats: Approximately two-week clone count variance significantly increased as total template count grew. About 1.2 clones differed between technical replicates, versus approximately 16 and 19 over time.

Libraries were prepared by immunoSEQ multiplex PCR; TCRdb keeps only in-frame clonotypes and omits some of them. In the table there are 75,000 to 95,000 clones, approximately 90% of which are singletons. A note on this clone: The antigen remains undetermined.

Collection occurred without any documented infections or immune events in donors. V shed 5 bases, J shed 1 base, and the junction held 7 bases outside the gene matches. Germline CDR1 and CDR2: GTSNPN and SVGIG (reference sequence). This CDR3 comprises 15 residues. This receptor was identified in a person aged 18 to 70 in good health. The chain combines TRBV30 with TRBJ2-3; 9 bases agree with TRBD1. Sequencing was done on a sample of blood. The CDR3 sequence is CAWGTTGGGTDTQYF. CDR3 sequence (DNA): TGTGCCTGGGGAACTACAGGGGGCGGCACAGATACGCAGTATTTT.